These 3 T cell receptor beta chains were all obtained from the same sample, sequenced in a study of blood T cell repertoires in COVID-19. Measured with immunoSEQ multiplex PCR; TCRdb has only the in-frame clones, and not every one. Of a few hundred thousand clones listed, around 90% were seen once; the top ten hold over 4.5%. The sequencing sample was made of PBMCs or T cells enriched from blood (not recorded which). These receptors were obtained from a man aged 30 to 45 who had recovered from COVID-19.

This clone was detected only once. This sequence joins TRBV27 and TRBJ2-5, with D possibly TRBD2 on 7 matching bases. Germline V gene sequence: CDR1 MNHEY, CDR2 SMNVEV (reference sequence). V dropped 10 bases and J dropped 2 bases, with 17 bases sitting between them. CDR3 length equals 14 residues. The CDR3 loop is CATRGAYLQETQYF. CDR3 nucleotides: TGTGCCACCCGGGGGGCGTATCTTCAAGAGACCCAGTACTTC.

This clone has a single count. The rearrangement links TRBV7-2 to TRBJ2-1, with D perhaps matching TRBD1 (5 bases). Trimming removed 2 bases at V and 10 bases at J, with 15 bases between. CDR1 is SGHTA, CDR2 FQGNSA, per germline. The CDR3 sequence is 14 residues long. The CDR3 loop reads CASSLQGSLGEQFF. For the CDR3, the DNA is TGTGCCAGCAGCTTACAGGGTTCCTTAGGCGAGCAGTTCTTC.

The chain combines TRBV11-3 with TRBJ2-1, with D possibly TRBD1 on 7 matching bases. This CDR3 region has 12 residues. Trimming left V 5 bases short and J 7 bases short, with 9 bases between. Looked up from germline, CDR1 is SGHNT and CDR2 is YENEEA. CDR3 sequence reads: CASSPGGNEQFF. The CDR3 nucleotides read TGTGCCAGCAGCCCAGGGGGGAATGAGCAGTTCTTC.